This TCR beta chain was obtained from a study of blood T cell repertoires in COVID-19. Looking at the study overall: Material from acute and convalescent COVID-19 was sourced from the United States, Italy and Spain. The analysed material was cDNA or gDNA that came from T cells, B-cell-depleted T cells, or PBMCs.

CDR1 is SGDLS and CDR2 is YYNGEE in the germline V gene. The CDR3 length is 22 residues. Trimming at V came to 3 bases and at J to 2 bases, leaving 24 bases not matched to a gene. Per the authors' pipeline: It was from reference gene primer amplification that nucleated cell counts were estimated. Profiled with immunoSEQ multiplex PCR; TCRdb holds only in-frame clones, not every one. That table furnishes V, J and clone size, whereas the DNA furnished D and trimming. The sample holds roughly 260,000 clones; under 90% are singletons and the top ten take roughly 3%. J is TRBJ2-5 and V is TRBV9; 11 bases map to TRBD2. The sample consisted of peripheral blood. This receptor was obtained from a woman in her late teens or twenties with acute or convalescent COVID-19. The CDR3, as DNA: TGTGCCAGCAGCGGAACGGGACACCCGAAGATCCTAGCGGGAGGTGGTCAAGAGACCCAGTACTTC. Translated, it gives CASSGTGHPKILAGGGQETQYF.